The present entry profiles one TCR beta chain with its context. Antigen: not known. TCR beta CDR3 region amplification was performed from RNA transcripts. HTBI primers drove first-round RT-PCR of the TCR CDR3. MiXCR, run by TCRdb on the multiplex PCR reads, gives a single entry per CDR3 protein. The data show a few hundred thousand distinct CDR3 sequences, around 21% seen once. Trimming stripped 7 bases from V and 6 bases from J, with 16 bases between. The length of the CDR3 is 15 residues. Germline values: CDR1 MDHEN, CDR2 SYDVKM. A lack of ophthalmopathy progression within 18 months defined stable Graves' hyperthyroidism. This record belongs to a study of T cells in Graves' hyperthyroidism and ophthalmopathy. The study's findings and limits: Most clonotypes expanded in the thyroid (above 0.001) were also present in blood. It was a median about 7.1 months before onset that the model predicted ophthalmopathy.

The J gene is TRBJ1-6, the V gene TRBV28, with a weak D call TRBD1 (5 bases). This receptor was taken from a man younger than 30 with Graves' hyperthyroidism. Sequences were obtained from blood. The CDR3 protein is CASIPSRGPNSPLHF. The CDR3 coding sequence is TGTGCCAGCATCCCCTCACGGGGCCCTAATTCACCCCTCCACTTT.